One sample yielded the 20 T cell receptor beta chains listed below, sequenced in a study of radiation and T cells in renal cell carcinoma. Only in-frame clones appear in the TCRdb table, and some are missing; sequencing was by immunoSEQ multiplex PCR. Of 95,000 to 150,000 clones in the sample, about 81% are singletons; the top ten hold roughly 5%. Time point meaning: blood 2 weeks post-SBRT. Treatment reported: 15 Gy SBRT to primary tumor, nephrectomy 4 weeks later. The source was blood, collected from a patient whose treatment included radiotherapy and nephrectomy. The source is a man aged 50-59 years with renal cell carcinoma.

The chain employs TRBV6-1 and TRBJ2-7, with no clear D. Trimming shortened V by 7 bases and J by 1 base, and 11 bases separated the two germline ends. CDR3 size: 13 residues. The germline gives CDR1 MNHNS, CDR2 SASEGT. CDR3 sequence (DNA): TGTGCCAGCAAGGACCGCACTTCCTACGAGCAGTACTTC. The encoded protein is CASKDRTSYEQYF.

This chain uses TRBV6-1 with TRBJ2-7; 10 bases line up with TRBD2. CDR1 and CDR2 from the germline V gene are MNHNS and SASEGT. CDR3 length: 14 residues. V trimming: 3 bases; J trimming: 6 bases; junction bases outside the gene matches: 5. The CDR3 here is CASSEDPSGGEQYF. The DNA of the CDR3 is TGTGCCAGCAGTGAGGATCCTAGCGGGGGCGAGCAGTACTTC.

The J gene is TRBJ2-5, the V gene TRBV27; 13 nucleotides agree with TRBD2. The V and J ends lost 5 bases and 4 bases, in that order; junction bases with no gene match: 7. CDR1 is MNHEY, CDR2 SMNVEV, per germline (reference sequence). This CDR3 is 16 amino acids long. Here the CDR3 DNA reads TGTGCCAGCAGTCCGCTCAGGACTAGCGGGGGAGAGACCCAGTACTTC. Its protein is CASSPLRTSGGETQYF.

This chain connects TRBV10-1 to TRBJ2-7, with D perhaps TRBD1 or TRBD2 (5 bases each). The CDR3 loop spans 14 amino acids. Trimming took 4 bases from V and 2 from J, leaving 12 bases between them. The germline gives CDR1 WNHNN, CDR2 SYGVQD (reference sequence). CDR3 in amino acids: CASSGKRGAYEQYF. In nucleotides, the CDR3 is TGCGCCAGCAGTGGGAAAAGAGGGGCCTACGAGCAGTACTTC.

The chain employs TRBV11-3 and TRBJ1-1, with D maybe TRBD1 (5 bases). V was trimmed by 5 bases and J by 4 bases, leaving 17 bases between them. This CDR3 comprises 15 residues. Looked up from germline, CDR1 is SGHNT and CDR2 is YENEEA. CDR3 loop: CASSLGGAPPTEAFF. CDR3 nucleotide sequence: TGTGCCAGCAGCCTAGGTGGGGCACCACCCACTGAAGCTTTCTTT. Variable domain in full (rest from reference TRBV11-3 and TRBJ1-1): EAGVVQSPRYKIIEKKQPVAFWCNPISGHNTLYWYLQNLGQGPELLIRYENEEAVDDSQLPKDRFSAERLKGVDSTLKIQPAELGDSAVYLCASSLGGAPPTEAFFGQGTRLTVV.

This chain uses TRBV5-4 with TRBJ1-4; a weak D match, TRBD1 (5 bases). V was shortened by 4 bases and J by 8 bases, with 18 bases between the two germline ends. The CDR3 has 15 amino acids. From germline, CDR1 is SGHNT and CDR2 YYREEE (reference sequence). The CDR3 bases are TGTGCCAGCAGCGGGGCCGGCAGGGAGAGCGAAAAACTGTTTTTT. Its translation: CASSGAGRESEKLFF.

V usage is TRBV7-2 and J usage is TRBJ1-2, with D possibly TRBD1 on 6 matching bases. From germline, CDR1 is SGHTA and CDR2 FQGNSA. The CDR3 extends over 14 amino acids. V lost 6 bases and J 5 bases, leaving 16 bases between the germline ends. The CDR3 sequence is CASRRPGGGYGYTF. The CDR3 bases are TGTGCCAGCAGACGCCCGGGAGGGGGGTATGGCTACACCTTC. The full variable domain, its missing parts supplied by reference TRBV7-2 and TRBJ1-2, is GAGVSQSPSNKVTEKGKDVELRCDPISGHTALYWYRQSLGQGLEFLIYFQGNSAPDKSGLPSDRFSAERTGGSVSTLTIQRTQQEDSAVYLCASRRPGGGYGYTFGSGTRLTVV.

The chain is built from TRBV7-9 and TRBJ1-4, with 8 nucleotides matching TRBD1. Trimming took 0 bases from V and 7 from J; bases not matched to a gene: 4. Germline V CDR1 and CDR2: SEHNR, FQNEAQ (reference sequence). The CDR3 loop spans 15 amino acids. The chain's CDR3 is CASSLAAQGVEKLFF. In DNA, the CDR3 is TGTGCCAGCAGCTTAGCAGCACAGGGGGTTGAAAAACTGTTTTTT.

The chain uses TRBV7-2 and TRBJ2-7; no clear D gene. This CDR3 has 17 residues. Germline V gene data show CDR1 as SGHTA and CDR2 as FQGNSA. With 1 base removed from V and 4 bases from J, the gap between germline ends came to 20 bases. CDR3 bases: TGTGCCAGCAGCTTAGAGGTTCCCAACCTGTCTTCATACGAGCAGTACTTC. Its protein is CASSLEVPNLSSYEQYF. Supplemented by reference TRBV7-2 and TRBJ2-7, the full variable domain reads GAGVSQSPSNKVTEKGKDVELRCDPISGHTALYWYRQSLGQGLEFLIYFQGNSAPDKSGLPSDRFSAERTGGSVSTLTIQRTQQEDSAVYLCASSLEVPNLSSYEQYFGPGTRLTVT.

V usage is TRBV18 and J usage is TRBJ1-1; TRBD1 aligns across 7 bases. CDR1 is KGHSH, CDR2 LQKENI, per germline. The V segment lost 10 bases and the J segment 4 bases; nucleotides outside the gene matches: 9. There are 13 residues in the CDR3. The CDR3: CATQGGVSTEAFF. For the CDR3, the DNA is TGTGCCACTCAGGGGGGGGTAAGCACTGAAGCTTTCTTT.

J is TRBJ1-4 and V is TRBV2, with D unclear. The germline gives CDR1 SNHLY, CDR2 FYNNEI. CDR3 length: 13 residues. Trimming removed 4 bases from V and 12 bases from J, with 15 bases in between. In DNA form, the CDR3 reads TGTGCCAGCAGTGGAGAAGTGACTAGGGAACTGTTTTTT. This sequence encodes CASSGEVTRELFF. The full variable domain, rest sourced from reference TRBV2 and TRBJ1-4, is EPEVTQTPSHQVTQMGQEVILRCVPISNHLYFYWYRQILGQKVEFLVSFYNNEISEKSEIFDDQFSVERPDGSNFTLKIRSTKLEDSAMYFCASSGEVTRELFFGSGTQLSVL.

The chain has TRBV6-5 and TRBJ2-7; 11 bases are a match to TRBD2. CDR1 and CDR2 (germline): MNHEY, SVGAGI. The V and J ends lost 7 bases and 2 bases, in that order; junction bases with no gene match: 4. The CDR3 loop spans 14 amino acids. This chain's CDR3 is CASTLTSGAYEQYF. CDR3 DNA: TGTGCCAGCACTCTGACTAGCGGGGCCTACGAGCAGTACTTC.

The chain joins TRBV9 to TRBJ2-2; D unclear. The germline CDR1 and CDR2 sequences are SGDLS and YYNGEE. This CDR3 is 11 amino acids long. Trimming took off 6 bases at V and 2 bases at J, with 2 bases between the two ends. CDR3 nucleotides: TGTGCCAGCACAAACACCGGGGAGCTGTTTTTT. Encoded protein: CASTNTGELFF.

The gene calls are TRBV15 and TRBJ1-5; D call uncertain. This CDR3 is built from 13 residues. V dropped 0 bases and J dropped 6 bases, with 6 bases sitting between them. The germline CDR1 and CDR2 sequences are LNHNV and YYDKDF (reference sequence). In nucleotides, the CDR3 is TGTGCCACCAGCAGAGATGTGTCTCAGCCCCAGCATTTT. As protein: CATSRDVSQPQHF.

CDR3 DNA: TGCGCCAGCATGAAAGGACCTAACCTCTCTGGGGCCAACGTCCTGACTTTC. Amino acids: CASMKGPNLSGANVLTF. V gene TRBV5-1 combines with J gene TRBJ2-6, with D unresolved. Germline V CDR1 and CDR2: SGHRS, YFSETQ. Trimming removed 6 bases at V and 0 bases at J, with 16 bases between. The CDR3 spans 17 residues.

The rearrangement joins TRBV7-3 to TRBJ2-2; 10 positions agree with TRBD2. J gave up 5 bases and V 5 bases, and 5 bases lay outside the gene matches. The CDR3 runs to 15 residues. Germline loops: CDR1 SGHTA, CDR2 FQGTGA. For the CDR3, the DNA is TGTGCCAGCAGCCTAGCGGGAGCGGGTACCGGGGAGCTGTTTTTT. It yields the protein CASSLAGAGTGELFF. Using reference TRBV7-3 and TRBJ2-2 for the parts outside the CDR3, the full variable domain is GAGVSQTPSNKVTEKGKYVELRCDPISGHTALYWYRQSLGQGPEFLIYFQGTGAADDSGLPNDRFFAVRPEGSVSTLKIQRTERGDSAVYLCASSLAGAGTGELFFGEGSRLTVL.

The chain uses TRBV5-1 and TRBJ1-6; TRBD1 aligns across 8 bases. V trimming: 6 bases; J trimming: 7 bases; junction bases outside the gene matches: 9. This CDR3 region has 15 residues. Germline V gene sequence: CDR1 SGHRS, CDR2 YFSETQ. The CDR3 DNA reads TGCGCCAGCACCCAGGGGGCGATTGCGAATTCACCCCTCCACTTT. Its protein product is CASTQGAIANSPLHF.

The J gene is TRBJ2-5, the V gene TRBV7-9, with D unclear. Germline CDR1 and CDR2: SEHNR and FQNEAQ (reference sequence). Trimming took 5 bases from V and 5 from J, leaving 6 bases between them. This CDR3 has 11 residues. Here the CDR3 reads CASSIRETQYF. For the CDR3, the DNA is TGTGCCAGCAGCATTCGGGAGACCCAGTACTTC.

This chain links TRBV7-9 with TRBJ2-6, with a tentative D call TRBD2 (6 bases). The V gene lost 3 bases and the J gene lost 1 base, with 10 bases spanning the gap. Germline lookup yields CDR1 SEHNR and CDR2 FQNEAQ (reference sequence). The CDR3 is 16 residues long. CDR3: CASSFGRDSGANVLTF. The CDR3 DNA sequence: TGTGCCAGCAGCTTTGGGCGGGATTCTGGGGCCAACGTCCTGACTTTC.

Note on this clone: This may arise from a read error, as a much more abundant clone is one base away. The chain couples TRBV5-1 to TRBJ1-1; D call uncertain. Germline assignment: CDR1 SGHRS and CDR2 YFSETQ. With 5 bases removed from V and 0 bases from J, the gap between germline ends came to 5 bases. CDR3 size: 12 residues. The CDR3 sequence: CASRGMNTEAFF. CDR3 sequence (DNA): TGCGCCAGCAGAGGCATGAACACTGAAGCTTTCTTT. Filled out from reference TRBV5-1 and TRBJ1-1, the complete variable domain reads KAGVTQTPRYLIKTRGQQVTLSCSPISGHRSVSWYQQTPGQGLQFLFEYFSETQRNKGNFPGRFSGRQFSNSRSEMNVSTLELGDSALYLCASRGMNTEAFFGQGTRLTVV.